Ten or more counts support the clone carrying this T cell receptor beta chain. With 5 bases removed from V and 6 bases from J, the gap between germline ends came to 17 bases. From germline, CDR1 is MNHEY and CDR2 SVGEGT. The CDR3 totals 14 residues. This record comes from a study of blood T cell repertoires in COVID-19. As for the study in general: Sources were T cells, B-cell-depleted T cells, or PBMCs; the material itself was cDNA or gDNA.

Source study methods: Reference gene primer amplification in the assay estimated nucleated cell counts. Some clones are missing from TCRdb's copy, which holds only in-frame ones; the method was immunoSEQ multiplex PCR. That table gives V, J and clone size, and the DNA gave D and trimming. The sample lists 210,000 or so clones, roughly 86% occurring once. Material: peripheral blood. This clonotype originated in a woman in her 40s with acute or convalescent COVID-19. The chain is built from TRBV6-2 or TRBV6-3 and TRBJ2-7; no clear D gene. The chain's CDR3 is CASSQPWAGLEQYF. In DNA form, the CDR3 reads TGTGCCAGCAGTCAACCCTGGGCCGGTCTCGAGCAGTACTTC.